The following is a TCR beta chain sequence with its context. The method was immunoSEQ multiplex PCR; TCRdb's version includes in-frame clones alone and lacks a portion of them. The table shows roughly 240,000 clones, with approximately 89% occurring only once. These data come from a study of blood T cell repertoires in COVID-19. This CDR3 comprises 13 residues. CDR1 is ENHRY, CDR2 SYGVKD, per germline. With V trimmed by 2 bases and J by 5 bases, 2 bases remained unmatched. The sequenced sample was peripheral blood. This sequence joins TRBV10-3 and TRBJ2-5, with 7 positions matching TRBD2. This sequence was found in a woman aged 55-70 years who had recovered from COVID-19. CDR3 nucleotides: TGTGCCATCAGTGAGAGGCGGGGGGAGACCCAGTACTTC. It translates to CAISERRGETQYF.